This record looks at one T cell receptor (beta chain) sequence and its context. No antigen is known for it. PCR employed 60 Vbeta and 13 Jbeta primers. Repertoires were generated with immunoSEQ multiplex PCR, while TCRdb's copy carries only in-frame clones and drops some. The data contain roughly 130,000 clones, more than 60% of them singletons. CDR3 length: 13 residues. Unmatched junction bases numbered 6, after V lost 7 bases and J lost 4 bases. The germline gives CDR1 SGHTA, CDR2 FQGTGA. This sample is drawn from a study of cytomegalovirus exposure and HLA in healthy donors. Study-wide context: As released early, the data held 70 million to 100 million unique TCRs from HLA-typed donors. Study-level results: Confirmation in vitro established that a few CMV-associated chains were specific for CMV antigens. In an earlier analysis, productive rearrangement rates for most beta V segments clustered near 87% or 30%. Sequencing likely generated an artifact that appeared as a cluster of highly shared sequence variants.

Specimen: PBMCs. The receptor was isolated from a woman aged 45-65 years in good health and CMV-seropositive. The chain has TRBV7-3 and TRBJ1-1, with 7 bases fitting TRBD1. The CDR3 loop is CASNDRVGTEAFF. In nucleotides, the CDR3 is TGTGCCAGCAACGACAGGGTGGGCACTGAAGCTTTCTTT.